This entry describes one T cell receptor beta chain. The data belong to a study of blood T cell repertoires in COVID-19. Study-wide context: The United States, Italy and Spain supplied acute and convalescent COVID-19 samples. In each case, the material was cDNA or gDNA derived from T cells, B-cell-depleted T cells, or PBMCs.

In the original processing: Reference gene primer amplification in the assay estimated nucleated cell counts. The method was immunoSEQ multiplex PCR; TCRdb's version includes in-frame clones alone and lacks a portion of them. The D gene and trimming were derived from the DNA, and the V and J assignments and clone size from that table. The sample contains 59,000 or so clones, 81% of which appear only once. Germline assignment: CDR1 SEHNR and CDR2 FQNEAQ (reference sequence). The CDR3 is 17 residues long. The germline V and J ends were trimmed by 5 bases and 0 bases, with 19 bases remaining between them.

This TCR was sampled from a woman at least 80 years old with active or convalescent COVID-19. This chain links TRBV7-9 with TRBJ1-2, with D maybe TRBD1 (6 bases). The source material was peripheral blood. The CDR3 coding sequence is TGTGCCAGCAGCCCCCGGGACAACTTAGTTACTAACTATGGCTACACCTTC. Translation gives CASSPRDNLVTNYGYTF.